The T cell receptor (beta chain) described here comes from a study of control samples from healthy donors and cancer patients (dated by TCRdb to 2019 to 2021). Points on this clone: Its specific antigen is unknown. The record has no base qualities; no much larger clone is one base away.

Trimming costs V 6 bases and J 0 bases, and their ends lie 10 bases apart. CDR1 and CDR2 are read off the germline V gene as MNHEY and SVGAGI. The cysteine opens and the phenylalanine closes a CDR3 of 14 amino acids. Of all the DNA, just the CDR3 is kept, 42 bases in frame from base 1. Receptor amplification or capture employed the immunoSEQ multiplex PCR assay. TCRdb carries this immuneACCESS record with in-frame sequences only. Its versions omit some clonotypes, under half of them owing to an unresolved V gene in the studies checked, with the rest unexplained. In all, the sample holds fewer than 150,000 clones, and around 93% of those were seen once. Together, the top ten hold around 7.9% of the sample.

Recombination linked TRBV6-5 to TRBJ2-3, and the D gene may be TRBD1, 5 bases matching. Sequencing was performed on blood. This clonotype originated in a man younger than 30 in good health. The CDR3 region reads CASRDRDSTDTQYF. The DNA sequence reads TGTGCCAGCAGAGACAGAGATAGCACAGATACGCAGTATTTT.